This T cell receptor (beta chain) was recorded in a study of Graves' ophthalmopathy and Graves' hyperthyroidism. The CDR3 length is 14 residues. Losses at the gene ends were 2 bases for V and 6 bases for J; bases not matched to a gene: 4. CDR1 and CDR2 from the germline V gene are GTSNPN and SVGIG (reference sequence). Amplification from RNA transcripts yielded the TCR beta CDR3 regions. RT-PCR was first run with HTBI primers, then multiplex PCR in a second round. A single record per CDR3 protein comes from TCRdb applying MiXCR to the multiplex PCR reads. The repertoire holds 500,000 to 700,000 distinct CDR3 sequences, with 22% as singletons.

The receptor's source is a woman younger than 35 with stable Graves' hyperthyroidism. Some clones in this sample may be carry-over from other donors' samples. The chain recombines TRBV30 with TRBJ1-5, with 10 bases identical to TRBD1. The sequenced sample was peripheral blood. Written as DNA, the CDR3 is TGTGCCTGGAGTTCGACAGGGGGCATTCAGCCCCAGCATTTT. Protein: CAWSSTGGIQPQHF.